The next 17 T cell receptor beta chains were all read from a single sample in a study of T cell responses to AZD1222 COVID-19 vaccine. Libraries were prepared by immunoSEQ multiplex PCR; TCRdb keeps only in-frame clonotypes and omits some of them. The data show 200,000 or so clones, 80% to 95% seen once. The input for sequencing was peripheral blood, taken on day 0 of AZD1222 vaccination. These receptors came from an adult in good health.

The chain joins TRBV18 to TRBJ2-2, with TRBD1 identical over 9 bases. Germline lookup yields CDR1 KGHSH and CDR2 LQKENI. V lost 4 bases to trimming and J lost 5 bases; unmatched junction nucleotides: 5. This CDR3 contains 15 residues. CDR3 nucleotides: TGTGCCAGCTCACTCCGGGACAGGGATACCGGGGAGCTGTTTTTT. As protein: CASSLRDRDTGELFF. Looking up the rest from reference TRBV18 and TRBJ2-2 gives the full variable domain: NAGVMQNPRHLVRRRGQEARLRCSPMKGHSHVYWYRQLPEEGLKFMVYLQKENIIDESGMPKERFSAEFPKEGPSILRIQQVVRGDSAAYFCASSLRDRDTGELFFGEGSRLTVL.

This rearrangement joins TRBV6-5 to TRBJ2-1; 7 bases are a match to TRBD2. The CDR3 spans 15 residues. Germline V lookup: CDR1 MNHEY, CDR2 SVGAGI. The ends lost 6 bases at V and 15 bases at J; junction bases unmatched: 20. DNA of the CDR3: TGTGCCAGCAGGCTTCAAACTAAATCGGGACTAAGCATGTTCTTC. This gives the protein CASRLQTKSGLSMFF.

The chain joins TRBV28 to TRBJ2-5; perhaps TRBD1 as D (6 bases). V lost 2 bases and J lost 5, with 12 bases in between. There are 14 residues in the CDR3. In germline, CDR1 is MDHEN, CDR2 SYDVKM. For the CDR3, the DNA is TGTGCCAGCAGTTTAAAGGGGGTGGTGGAGACCCAGTACTTC. Translating it yields CASSLKGVVETQYF.

V gene TRBV5-1 combines with J gene TRBJ1-2; 7 bases are a match to TRBD1. Trimming took 4 bases from V and 8 from J; bases not matched to a gene: 8. The CDR3 spans 13 residues. CDR1 and CDR2 (germline): SGHRS, YFSETQ. The CDR3 DNA reads as TGCGCCAGCAGCGAGGGACAGAGGGGAGGCTACACCTTC. It translates to CASSEGQRGGYTF. Looking up the rest from reference TRBV5-1 and TRBJ1-2 gives the full variable domain: KAGVTQTPRYLIKTRGQQVTLSCSPISGHRSVSWYQQTPGQGLQFLFEYFSETQRNKGNFPGRFSGRQFSNSRSEMNVSTLELGDSALYLCASSEGQRGGYTFGSGTRLTVV.

This clone came up a few times. The chain employs TRBV24-1 and TRBJ1-5; D unclear. The V end lost 5 bases, the J end lost 0 bases, and 7 bases lay between the germline ends. CDR1 and CDR2 (germline): KGHDR, SFDVKD. This CDR3 has 14 amino acids. The CDR3 sequence: CATSGGYSNQPQHF. CDR3 DNA sequence: TGTGCCACCAGTGGGGGTTATAGCAATCAGCCCCAGCATTTT.

CDR3 in DNA: TGTGCCAGCAGTGATGGACAGAGTCCGTCCGAGCAGTACTTC. Translating it yields CASSDGQSPSEQYF. The chain employs TRBV6-1 and TRBJ2-7, with a possible D match to TRBD1 (6 bases). This CDR3 spans 14 amino acids. Germline CDR1 MNHNS, CDR2 SASEGT. Trimming stripped 3 bases from V and 6 bases from J, with 15 bases between.

The chain links TRBV28 to TRBJ1-3; unclear D gene. Between the trimmed V and J ends, which lost 1 base and 4 bases, there was a span of 20 bases. This CDR3 region has 18 residues. The germline gives CDR1 MDHEN, CDR2 SYDVKM. The CDR3: CASSLLGDILSGGNTIYF. CDR3 in DNA: TGTGCCAGCAGTTTATTAGGAGACATCCTCTCGGGGGGAAACACCATATATTTT. Together with reference TRBV28 and TRBJ1-3, the CDR3 gives the full variable domain: DVKVTQSSRYLVKRTGEKVFLECVQDMDHENMFWYRQDPGLGLRLIYFSYDVKMKEKGDIPEGYSVSREKKERFSLILESASTNQTSMYLCASSLLGDILSGGNTIYFGEGSWLTVV.

The V gene is TRBV19, the J gene TRBJ2-1, with TRBD2 matching 8 bases. The CDR3 totals 15 residues. The V gene's germline CDR1 is LNHDA and CDR2 SQIVND (reference sequence). V trimming: 5 bases; J trimming: 0 bases; junction bases outside the gene matches: 3. The CDR3 DNA reads TGTGCCAGTAGTCAGACTAGCGTCTCCTACAATGAGCAGTTCTTC. Translated: CASSQTSVSYNEQFF.

This sequence joins TRBV7-9 and TRBJ1-1; TRBD1 agrees at 10 bases. Losses at the gene ends were 6 bases for V and 7 bases for J; bases not matched to a gene: 11. Germline CDR1 and CDR2: SEHNR and FQNEAQ (reference sequence). The CDR3 totals 15 residues. CDR3 residues: CASRSRQGAWGEAFF. In DNA form, the CDR3 reads TGTGCCAGCAGATCACGACAGGGGGCTTGGGGTGAAGCTTTCTTT.

V and J are TRBV4-1 and TRBJ1-5, with a weak D call TRBD1 (6 bases). The CDR3 covers 21 residues. The V gene's germline CDR1 is MGHRA and CDR2 YSYEKL. V was clipped by 1 base and J by 0 bases, with 25 bases between them. CDR3 protein: CASSQGILLDRKANSNQPQHF. CDR3 DNA: TGCGCCAGCAGCCAAGGGATACTTCTGGACAGAAAAGCGAATAGCAATCAGCCCCAGCATTTT.

The chain recombines TRBV30 with TRBJ1-1; D not resolved. This CDR3 region has 14 residues. Germline assignment: CDR1 GTSNPN and CDR2 SVGIG (reference sequence). Trimming shortened V by 2 bases and J by 0 bases, and 10 bases separated the two germline ends. DNA for the CDR3: TGTGCCTGGAGTACGAGCAGTATGAACACTGAAGCTTTCTTT. Protein product: CAWSTSSMNTEAFF. Looking up the rest from reference TRBV30 and TRBJ1-1 gives the full variable domain: SQTIHQWPATLVQPVGSPLSLECTVEGTSNPNLYWYRQAAGRGLQLLFYSVGIGQISSEVPQNLSASRPQDRQFILSSKKLLLSDSGFYLCAWSTSSMNTEAFFGQGTRLTVV.

The rearrangement links TRBV11-2 to TRBJ2-5, with D perhaps matching TRBD2 (5 bases). The V gene lost 5 bases and the J gene lost 0 bases, with 7 bases spanning the gap. Germline V gene lookup returns CDR1 SGHAT and CDR2 FQNNGV. This CDR3 region has 13 residues. This chain's CDR3 is CASSGLHQETQYF. The DNA of the CDR3 is TGTGCCAGCAGCGGACTCCACCAAGAGACCCAGTACTTC.

Regarding this clone: Other DNA sequences in this sample translate to the same CDR3. V and J are TRBV5-6 and TRBJ1-1; D remains ambiguous. The CDR3 length is 14 residues. The germline V gene has CDR1 SGHDT and CDR2 YYEEEE. Trimming removed 4 bases from V and 1 base from J, with 11 bases in between. The CDR3: CASSLGGGNTEAFF. CDR3 nucleotides: TGTGCCAGCAGCCTGGGCGGTGGGAACACTGAAGCTTTCTTT.

This chain uses TRBV2 with TRBJ1-5, with D unresolved. Germline-derived CDR1 and CDR2 are SNHLY and FYNNEI. The CDR3 sequence is 16 residues long. V gave up 5 bases and J gave up 1 base, with 15 bases separating them. The CDR3 sequence is CASSHPGGGSNQPQHF. CDR3 in DNA: TGTGCCAGCAGTCACCCCGGAGGCGGGAGCAATCAGCCCCAGCATTTT.

The gene calls are TRBV7-8 and TRBJ2-2; TRBD1 matches 7 bases. The CDR3 is made up of 16 amino acids. J was trimmed by 3 bases and V by 5 bases; bases with no gene match: 9. The V gene's germline CDR1 is SGHVS and CDR2 FQNEAQ. The CDR3 loop reads CASSHHGTADTGELFF. Here the CDR3 DNA reads TGTGCCAGCAGCCACCACGGGACAGCGGACACCGGGGAGCTGTTTTTT.

The chain uses TRBV2 and TRBJ2-3; 12 positions agree with TRBD2. The CDR3 consists of 14 residues. The J segment lost 1 base and the V segment lost 7 bases, leaving 0 bases of the junction unmatched. Per the germline V gene, CDR1 is SNHLY and CDR2 is FYNNEI. This CDR3 is CASTSGGGTDTQYF. CDR3 in DNA: TGTGCCAGCACTAGCGGGGGGGGCACAGATACGCAGTATTTT.

The chain employs TRBV2 and TRBJ1-4, with 10 bases that match TRBD1. The V gene end was trimmed by 7 bases and the J gene end by 7 bases; junction bases not matched to a gene: 9. The CDR3 runs 15 residues. Germline-derived CDR1 and CDR2 are SNHLY and FYNNEI. The CDR3 region is CASKGQGQSGEKLFF. CDR3 DNA: TGTGCCAGCAAGGGACAGGGGCAGTCAGGTGAAAAACTGTTTTTT.